The next 13 T cell receptor beta chains were all read from a single sample in a study of cytomegalovirus exposure and HLA in healthy donors. The primer mix had 60 Vbeta and 13 Jbeta primers. The protocol was immunoSEQ multiplex PCR, while the TCRdb copy is restricted to in-frame clones and leaves out a portion. The sample lists some 150,000 clones; roughly 80% were seen once. Material for sequencing was PBMCs. Receptor source: a woman in her twenties or thirties in good health and CMV-seronegative.

The chain employs TRBV6-4 and TRBJ1-5; unclear D gene. In germline, CDR1 is MRHNA, CDR2 SNTAGT. Trimming took off 2 bases at V and 4 bases at J, with 6 bases between the two ends. The CDR3 runs to 13 residues. The CDR3 sequence: CASSDGENQPQHF. The CDR3 region has the DNA TGTGCCAGCAGTGACGGGGAGAATCAGCCCCAGCATTTT.

The CDR3 DNA reads TGTGCCTGGAGTTCGGGACTATCAAATGAGCAGTTCTTC. Residues: CAWSSGLSNEQFF. The chain couples TRBV30 to TRBJ2-1; TRBD2 matches at 7 bases. CDR1 is GTSNPN, CDR2 SVGIG, per germline (reference sequence). CDR3 length: 13 residues. V lost 2 bases, J lost 7 bases, and 5 bases stayed unmatched.

The V gene is TRBV7-3, the J gene TRBJ2-5; possibly TRBD2 for D (6 bases). CDR3 length equals 13 residues. Germline CDR1 is SGHTA and CDR2 is FQGTGA. The V end was cut by 5 bases, the J end by 5 bases, with 12 bases between. The CDR3, as DNA: TGTGCCAGCAGCCGGGACTGGCAGGAGACCCAGTACTTC. It encodes CASSRDWQETQYF. The full variable domain, rest sourced from reference TRBV7-3 and TRBJ2-5, is GAGVSQTPSNKVTEKGKYVELRCDPISGHTALYWYRQSLGQGPEFLIYFQGTGAADDSGLPNDRFFAVRPEGSVSTLKIQRTERGDSAVYLCASSRDWQETQYFGPGTRLLVL.

The count of this clone is one. One junction end does not reproduce the germline sequence, and a read error may be involved. Other DNA sequences in this sample translate to the same CDR3. The chain couples TRBV7-9 to TRBJ1-1, with D perhaps TRBD1 (5 bases). This CDR3 is 13 amino acids long. CDR1 SEHNR and CDR2 FQNEAQ come from the germline V gene (reference sequence). DNA of the CDR3: TGTGCCAGTAGCTGGGGGGGGAACACTGAAGCTTTCTTT. Its translation: CASSWGGNTEAFF.

This chain uses TRBV12-5 with TRBJ2-1; 7 bases line up with TRBD1. This CDR3 is built from 16 residues. Germline loops: CDR1 LGHNT, CDR2 FRNRAP. The ends lost 2 bases at V and 4 bases at J; junction bases unmatched: 8. DNA for the CDR3: TGTGCTAGTGGTTTGATTCGACAGGGCAGATACAATGAGCAGTTCTTC. Translated, it gives CASGLIRQGRYNEQFF.

Points on this clone: The junction shows a germline mismatch at one end, possibly a read error. V gene TRBV7-9 combines with J gene TRBJ2-5; possibly TRBD1 or TRBD2 for D (8 bases each). Looked up from germline, CDR1 is SEHNR and CDR2 is FQNEAQ (reference sequence). This CDR3 comprises 16 residues. Here the CDR3 reads CSSSLAGTGQPETQYF. The CDR3 nucleotides read TGTTCCAGCAGCTTAGCGGGGACAGGCCAGCCGGAGACCCAGTACTTC.

The chain joins TRBV5-6 to TRBJ1-4; D unresolved. This CDR3 comprises 17 residues. The germline gives CDR1 SGHDT, CDR2 YYEEEE. Trimming took 3 bases from V and 3 from J, leaving 18 bases between them. This CDR3 reads CASSYLTRGWANEKLFF. The DNA for the CDR3 is TGTGCCAGCAGCTACCTGACCCGAGGGTGGGCTAATGAAAAACTGTTTTTT. The entire variable domain, with the rest obtained from reference TRBV5-6 and TRBJ1-4, is as follows: DAGVTQSPTHLIKTRGQQVTLRCSPKSGHDTVSWYQQALGQGPQFIFQYYEEEERQRGNFPDRFSGHQFPNYSSELNVNALLLGDSALYLCASSYLTRGWANEKLFFGSGTQLSVL.

The rearrangement uses TRBV30 and TRBJ1-2; D gene ambiguous. The ends were cut back, 4 bases at V and 9 bases at J, with 18 bases in the middle. In germline, CDR1 is GTSNPN, CDR2 SVGIG (reference sequence). CDR3 size: 13 residues. In DNA form, the CDR3 reads TGTGCCTGGACCCTACGGGGTGGGAATAGCTACACCTTC. Translation gives CAWTLRGGNSYTF.

This chain links TRBV6-1 with TRBJ2-7, with 11 bases fitting TRBD1. CDR3 length: 15 residues. V lost 6 bases and J lost 4; bases outside the gene matches: 8. The germline V gene has CDR1 MNHNS and CDR2 SASEGT. As DNA, the CDR3 is TGTGCCAGCAGCTCAAGCGGACAGGGGGCGTACGAGCAGTACTTC. Protein: CASSSSGQGAYEQYF.

The chain combines TRBV18 with TRBJ2-7, with 7 bases matching TRBD2. The germline CDR1 and CDR2 sequences are KGHSH and LQKENI. The CDR3 runs 16 residues. V was pared by 0 bases and J by 8 bases, with 13 bases of the junction left unmatched. CDR3 sequence (DNA): TGTGCCAGCTCACCACCGGAAAGCGGGGCCTTACTCCAGCAGTACTTC. Its protein is CASSPPESGALLQQYF.

This chain links TRBV4-1 with TRBJ1-6; TRBD1 matches at 8 bases. The V and J ends lost 3 bases and 10 bases, in that order; junction bases with no gene match: 5. This CDR3 contains 14 residues. Germline V gene lookup returns CDR1 MGHRA and CDR2 YSYEKL. The CDR3 DNA is TGCGCCAGCAGCCATGACAGGGGATACTCACCCCTCCACTTT. Protein product: CASSHDRGYSPLHF.

The rearrangement joins TRBV20-1 to TRBJ2-3; D possibly corresponds to TRBD1 (5 bases). Germline CDR1 reads DFQATT; CDR2 reads SNEGSKA (reference sequence). V was cut by 4 bases and J by 8 bases, with 10 bases left in between. This CDR3 comprises 11 residues. This CDR3 reads CSAKRQFTQYF. The CDR3 coding sequence is TGCAGTGCTAAAAGACAGTTTACGCAGTATTTT.

This chain links TRBV4-3 with TRBJ1-1; tentatively, D is TRBD1 (6 bases). The CDR3 runs 14 residues. Germline assignment: CDR1 LGHNA and CDR2 YSLEER. The V end was cut by 2 bases, the J end by 3 bases, with 10 bases between. Written as DNA, the CDR3 is TGCGCCAGCAGCCAAACAGGGTGGTACACTGAAGCTTTCTTT. It is translated as CASSQTGWYTEAFF.